A single sample gave rise to the 21 T cell receptor beta chains below, sequenced in a study of control samples from healthy donors and cancer patients. Produced via immunoSEQ multiplex PCR; TCRdb's table is partial and in-frame only. This repertoire shows under 85,000 clones, more than 75% found once; its top ten account for 2.9%. Sequencing was performed on PBMCs. The receptors derive from a woman aged 50 to 65 with lung cancer.

This clone was observed a single time. V and J are TRBV29-1 and TRBJ1-3; D call uncertain. In germline, CDR1 is SQVTM, CDR2 ANQGSEA. This CDR3 spans 16 amino acids. Trimming removed 3 bases from V and 0 bases from J, with 15 bases in between. CDR3 nucleotide sequence: TGCAGCGTTGAGGCCGGGTTTGATCCCTCTGGAAACACCATATATTTT. It is translated as CSVEAGFDPSGNTIYF.

This rearrangement joins TRBV19 to TRBJ1-2; 8 bases fit TRBD1. The CDR3 spans 15 residues. The germline CDR1 and CDR2 sequences are LNHDA and SQIVND (reference sequence). Trimming removed 3 bases from V and 4 bases from J; junction bases left unmatched: 7. The CDR3 DNA follows: TGTGCCAGTAGTATCGGAACAGGGGGAGGCTATGGCTACACCTTC. It specifies CASSIGTGGGYGYTF.

V gene TRBV5-4 combines with J gene TRBJ1-1; possibly TRBD1 for D (5 bases). V dropped 2 bases and J dropped 11 bases, with 13 bases sitting between them. The CDR3 has 12 amino acids. CDR1 SGHNT and CDR2 YYREEE come from the germline V gene (reference sequence). DNA of the CDR3: TGTGCCAGCAGCTTCACTGGGACCGTGGCTTTCTTT. This gives the protein CASSFTGTVAFF.

The chain combines TRBV5-6 with TRBJ2-1; no firm D call. The CDR3 length is 18 residues. Trimming shortened V by 2 bases and J by 2 bases, and 20 bases separated the two germline ends. Germline V gives CDR1 SGHDT, CDR2 YYEEEE. CDR3 protein: CASSLLSRTSLAYNEQFF. CDR3 in DNA: TGTGCCAGCAGCTTACTGTCTCGCACTTCCTTGGCCTACAATGAGCAGTTCTTC.

The chain carries TRBV20-1 and TRBJ2-5; D is unclear. Trimming removed 4 bases from V and 3 bases from J, with 6 bases in between. The CDR3 runs 11 residues. Germline V lookup: CDR1 DFQATT, CDR2 SNEGSKA (reference sequence). CDR3 protein: CSATPKETQYF. CDR3 DNA sequence: TGCAGTGCTACCCCAAAAGAGACCCAGTACTTC.

The chain joins TRBV28 to TRBJ1-3; D gene ambiguous. With 1 base removed from V and 2 bases from J, the gap between germline ends came to 12 bases. This CDR3 comprises 16 residues. Germline loops: CDR1 MDHEN, CDR2 SYDVKM. CDR3 coding DNA: TGTGCCAGCAGTTTATCCGGACGAATACCTGGAAACACCATATATTTT. It yields the protein CASSLSGRIPGNTIYF.

The J gene is TRBJ1-6, the V gene TRBV29-1; 7 bases agree with TRBD1. The CDR3 is 13 amino acids. V shed 5 bases, J shed 9 bases, and the junction held 7 bases outside the gene matches. CDR1 is SQVTM and CDR2 is ANQGSEA in the germline V gene. The CDR3 DNA is TGCAGCGTTTCGACAGGGATGAGTTCACCCCTCCACTTT. As protein: CSVSTGMSSPLHF. The variable domain in full, with the rest retrieved from reference TRBV29-1 and TRBJ1-6, is SAVISQKPSRDICQRGTSLTIQCQVDSQVTMMFWYRQQPGQSLTLIATANQGSEATYESGFVIDKFPISRPNLTFSTLTVSNMSPEDSSIYLCSVSTGMSSPLHFGNGTRLTVT.

The chain combines TRBV27 with TRBJ2-2, with 8 bases identical to TRBD1. This CDR3 spans 15 amino acids. J was trimmed by 7 bases and V by 6 bases; bases with no gene match: 10. CDR1 and CDR2 (germline): MNHEY, SMNVEV (reference sequence). The CDR3 DNA reads TGTGCCAGCAGGGAGAGGACAGGGAATATCGGGGAGCTGTTTTTT. Its translation: CASRERTGNIGELFF.

The rearrangement links TRBV21-1 to TRBJ1-6. TRBV21-1 is given as a pseudogene. The CDR3 loop spans 17 amino acids. In nucleotides, the CDR3 is TGTGCCAGCAGCAGGGGTTGCGTTTGCTCCTATAATTCACCCCTCCACTTT. Translating gives CASSRGCVCSYNSPLHF.

The genes are TRBV19 and TRBJ2-7, with D perhaps TRBD1 (6 bases). The CDR3 has 15 amino acids. Trimming stripped 2 bases from V and 0 bases from J, with 11 bases between. The germline V gene has CDR1 LNHDA and CDR2 SQIVND (reference sequence). The DNA for the CDR3 is TGTGCCAGTAGTATAACTACAGGGCTCTCCTACGAGCAGTACTTC. It encodes CASSITTGLSYEQYF.

The V and J genes are TRBV10-2 and TRBJ2-2; possibly TRBD2 for D (5 bases). Per germline, CDR1 WSHSY and CDR2 SAAADI. The length of the CDR3 is 14 residues. V lost 8 bases and J lost 5, with 15 bases in between. CDR3: CASSNLPGTGELFF. The CDR3 nucleotides read TGCGCCAGCTCCAACTTACCGGGGACCGGGGAGCTGTTTTTT.

This clone appeared a few times. The J gene is TRBJ2-6, the V gene TRBV7-2; D not resolved. Germline CDR1 reads SGHTA; CDR2 reads FQGNSA. The ends were cut back, 2 bases at V and 4 bases at J, with 9 bases in the middle. The CDR3 loop spans 15 amino acids. The CDR3 sequence: CASSLPGSGANVLTF. The CDR3 coding sequence is TGTGCCAGCAGCTTACCTGGCTCCGGGGCCAACGTCCTGACTTTC.

The V gene is TRBV27, the J gene TRBJ2-7, with 10 positions matching TRBD1. The trim removed 6 bases at V and 4 bases at J, leaving 9 bases unmatched. Germline CDR1 MNHEY, CDR2 SMNVEV (reference sequence). The CDR3 consists of 15 residues. The CDR3 here is CASSHRDRGTYEQYF. In DNA, the CDR3 is TGTGCCAGCAGCCATCGGGACAGGGGAACATACGAGCAGTACTTC.

The chain has TRBV12-5 and TRBJ2-7; D gene unclear. The CDR3 length is 12 residues. V lost 7 bases to trimming and J lost 7 bases, with 14 bases between them. Germline-derived CDR1 and CDR2 are LGHNT and FRNRAP. CDR3: CASATYGWEQYF. In DNA form, the CDR3 reads TGTGCTAGTGCTACCTACGGGTGGGAGCAGTACTTC.

The chain is built from TRBV6-2 or TRBV6-3 and TRBJ1-5; 7 positions match TRBD1. The CDR3 spans 17 residues. V lost 2 bases, J lost 5 bases, and 12 bases stayed unmatched. CDR1 and CDR2 from the germline V gene are MNHEY and SVGEGT. The CDR3 is CASSYLIKGADDQPQHF. Written as DNA, the CDR3 is TGTGCCAGCAGTTACCTCATCAAGGGGGCTGATGATCAGCCCCAGCATTTT.

The chain uses TRBV13 and TRBJ1-5, with D possibly TRBD1 on 6 matching bases. Trimming left V 3 bases short and J 4 bases short, with 10 bases between. The CDR3 is 14 amino acids. The germline V gene encodes CDR1 PRHDT and CDR2 FYEKMQ (reference sequence). The CDR3 DNA reads TGTGCCAGCAGCTTTTCAGGGGTTAATCAGCCCCAGCATTTT. This encodes CASSFSGVNQPQHF.

The gene calls are TRBV27 and TRBJ2-7; tentative D call: TRBD2 (6 bases). Germline assignment: CDR1 MNHEY and CDR2 SMNVEV (reference sequence). V lost 8 bases, J lost 0 bases, and 14 bases lay in between. The CDR3 contains 14 residues. The CDR3 region is CASGRQAYSYEQYF. The CDR3 bases are TGTGCCAGCGGGAGGCAGGCTTACTCCTACGAGCAGTACTTC.

This clone was found a few times. The chain's CDR3 is CATMGEATDTQYF. CDR3 in DNA: TGTGCCACCATGGGGGAAGCCACAGATACGCAGTATTTT. The chain combines TRBV24-1 with TRBJ2-3, with D tentatively TRBD1 or TRBD2 (5 bases each). CDR3 length: 13 amino acids. In germline, CDR1 is KGHDR, CDR2 SFDVKD. With 8 bases removed from V and 2 bases from J, the gap between germline ends came to 10 bases.

This sequence joins TRBV3-1 (or the pseudogene TRBV3-2) and TRBJ1-1; 9 bases match TRBD1. J lost 5 bases, V lost 5 bases, and 6 bases had no gene match. CDR3 length equals 14 residues. Germline CDR1 and CDR2: LGHDT and YNNKEL (reference sequence). The CDR3 coding sequence is TGTGCCAGCAGCGAAGGGACAGGGATGACTGAAGCTTTCTTT. It is translated as CASSEGTGMTEAFF.

V usage is TRBV5-6 and J usage is TRBJ1-1; D may be TRBD1 (5 bases). CDR1 and CDR2 (germline): SGHDT, YYEEEE. V lost 4 bases and J 4 bases, leaving 11 bases between the germline ends. The length of the CDR3 is 13 residues. CDR3 loop: CASSVRGSTEAFF. CDR3 nucleotides: TGTGCCAGCAGCGTGAGGGGTAGCACTGAAGCTTTCTTT.

Of note for this clone: Without the conserved terminal phenylalanine or tryptophan, this CDR3 likely stems from a read error. The rearrangement links TRBV6-5 to TRBJ1-2; 10 nucleotides line up with TRBD1. Germline V gene data show CDR1 as MNHEY and CDR2 as SVGAGI. The CDR3 length is 15 residues. V lost 5 bases and J lost 7; bases outside the gene matches: 10. CDR3 in amino acids: CASSPSTGGDGGYTL. DNA for the CDR3: TGTGCCAGCAGTCCCTCGACAGGGGGCGACGGTGGCTACACCCTC.